These 25 T cell receptor beta chains were all obtained from the same sample, sequenced in a study of response to subunit inactivated influenza vaccine. A single record per CDR3 protein comes from TCRdb applying MiXCR to the RT-PCR reads. The sample yields about 700,000 distinct CDR3 sequences, roughly 13% seen once. The source material was PBMCs from blood, sampled about 14 days before vaccination. Receptors were obtained from a man over 45 who received an inactivated influenza vaccine.

This clonotype was recorded a few times. The chain links TRBV11-2 to TRBJ1-6; unclear D gene. CDR3 length: 14 amino acids. Germline lookup yields CDR1 SGHAT and CDR2 FQNNGV. Trimming stripped 6 bases from V and 6 bases from J, with 12 bases between. Written as DNA, the CDR3 is TGTGCCAGCAGATTGACGGGGTCTAATTCACCCCTCCACTTT. This codes for CASRLTGSNSPLHF.

Points on this clonotype: Because the CDR3's place on the DNA is in doubt, the DNA is left out and the CDR3 is given as listed by TCRdb. The V call is TRBV20-1, the J call TRBJ2-7; TRBD1, the table's D call, lacks a check against the DNA. Germline lookup yields CDR1 DFQATT and CDR2 SNEGSKA (reference sequence). The CDR3 is 14 residues long, counting both termini. The CDR3 loop is CSAFFGQGAGEQYF.

This clonotype was detected ten times or more. The CDR3 loop is CASSLARTYEQYF. For the CDR3, the DNA is TGTGCCAGCAGCTTAGCGAGGACCTACGAGCAGTACTTC. This chain connects TRBV11-1 to TRBJ2-7, with D unclear. CDR1 is SGHAT, CDR2 FQDESV, per germline (reference sequence). The ends were cut back, 0 bases at V and 2 bases at J, with 5 bases in the middle. This CDR3 has 13 amino acids.

The gene calls are TRBV7-2 and TRBJ2-3; D unclear. The CDR3 totals 14 residues. Germline-derived CDR1 and CDR2 are SGHTA and FQGNSA. Trimming shortened V by 7 bases and J by 2 bases, and 13 bases separated the two germline ends. CDR3 sequence: CASKKDRYTDTQYF. The CDR3, as DNA: TGTGCCAGCAAAAAAGACCGATACACAGATACGCAGTATTTT.

This chain connects TRBV5-1 to TRBJ1-5; 9 nucleotides line up with TRBD1. Unmatched junction bases numbered 5, after V lost 4 bases and J lost 0 bases. The germline gives CDR1 SGHRS, CDR2 YFSETQ. The CDR3 spans 16 residues. The CDR3 is CASSPGTGLSNQPQHF. The CDR3 DNA follows: TGCGCCAGCAGCCCCGGGACAGGGCTTAGCAATCAGCCCCAGCATTTT.

This clonotype showed up just a few times. The gene calls are TRBV7-2 and TRBJ2-5; 9 bases align to TRBD2. The V gene's germline CDR1 is SGHTA and CDR2 FQGNSA. The length of the CDR3 is 18 residues. V shed 1 base and J 5 bases; nucleotides not matched to a gene: 14. The CDR3 is CASSLGLTSAGGGETQYF. CDR3 in DNA: TGTGCCAGCAGCTTAGGGCTGACTAGCGCGGGAGGGGGGGAGACCCAGTACTTC. Full variable domain (remainder filled in from reference TRBV7-2 and TRBJ2-5): GAGVSQSPSNKVTEKGKDVELRCDPISGHTALYWYRQSLGQGLEFLIYFQGNSAPDKSGLPSDRFSAERTGGSVSTLTIQRTQQEDSAVYLCASSLGLTSAGGGETQYFGPGTRLLVL.

This clonotype was seen only a few times. The chain employs TRBV7-9 and TRBJ2-7, with D perhaps matching TRBD1 (6 bases). V gave up 1 base and J gave up 7 bases, with 14 bases separating them. This CDR3 comprises 14 residues. Germline CDR1 reads SEHNR; CDR2 reads FQNEAQ (reference sequence). DNA for the CDR3: TGTGCCAGCAGCTTAGTAGGCCCAGGGGAAGAGCAGTACTTC. Translated: CASSLVGPGEEQYF. The full variable domain, rest sourced from reference TRBV7-9 and TRBJ2-7, is DTGVSQNPRHKITKRGQNVTFRCDPISEHNRLYWYRQTLGQGPEFLTYFQNEAQLEKSRLLSDRFSAERPKGSFSTLEIQRTEQGDSAMYLCASSLVGPGEEQYFGPGTRLTVT.

This clonotype turned up a few times. V and J are TRBV6-4 and TRBJ2-7; 10 nucleotides match TRBD1. This CDR3 region has 19 residues. Germline V gene lookup returns CDR1 MRHNA and CDR2 SNTAGT. V lost 2 bases, J lost 3 bases, and 16 bases stayed unmatched. CDR3 DNA sequence: TGTGCCAGCAGTGACCCTAGGTCCCGGGACAGGGGACACCGCTACGAGCAGTACTTC. Amino acids: CASSDPRSRDRGHRYEQYF.

About this clonotype itself: One junction end disagrees with the germline gene, perhaps due to a read error. The DNA of the CDR3 is TGTGCCAGCTCAACCGGGGAACTAAGCACCTGGGAGCTGTTTTTT. Translation: CASSTGELSTWELFF. This rearrangement joins TRBV18 to TRBJ2-2, with D possibly being TRBD2 (5 bases). Germline lookup yields CDR1 KGHSH and CDR2 LQKENI. The CDR3 contains 15 residues.

The chain is built from TRBV29-1 and TRBJ2-7; 7 bases are a match to TRBD1. CDR1 is SQVTM, CDR2 ANQGSEA, per germline. The CDR3 is 12 residues long. V lost 6 bases to trimming and J lost 2 bases; unmatched junction nucleotides: 4. The CDR3 DNA sequence: TGCAGCGTAACCGGACAGGCCTACGAGCAGTACTTC. Protein sequence: CSVTGQAYEQYF.

The chain carries TRBV12-3 or TRBV12-4 and TRBJ1-1, with TRBD1 identical over 7 bases. With V trimmed by 5 bases and J by 0 bases, 3 bases remained unmatched. There are 14 residues in the CDR3. The CDR3 reads CASSTRGMNTEAFF. In nucleotides, the CDR3 is TGTGCCAGCAGTACCAGGGGGATGAACACTGAAGCTTTCTTT.

This clonotype was observed many times. In nucleotides, the CDR3 is TGTGCCAGCAGTGAGGGACTAGCCAACTACGAGCAGTACTTC. It translates to CASSEGLANYEQYF. This chain connects TRBV27 to TRBJ2-7; 9 bases line up with TRBD2. This CDR3 region has 14 residues. The trim removed 5 bases at V and 3 bases at J, leaving 5 bases unmatched. Germline lookup yields CDR1 MNHEY and CDR2 SMNVEV (reference sequence).

This chain connects TRBV6-1 to TRBJ2-2; TRBD1 agrees at 10 bases. From germline, CDR1 is MNHNS and CDR2 SASEGT. The V and J ends lost 6 bases and 1 base, in that order; junction bases with no gene match: 2. This CDR3 spans 15 amino acids. CDR3 DNA: TGTGCCAGCAGCAGGACAGGGGGGAACACCGGGGAGCTGTTTTTT. Residues: CASSRTGGNTGELFF.

The sample holds a few counts of this clonotype. The chain recombines TRBV29-1 with TRBJ1-4, with D tentatively TRBD1 (5 bases). The CDR3 contains 13 residues. The ends were cut back, 5 bases at V and 8 bases at J, with 15 bases in the middle. The germline gives CDR1 SQVTM, CDR2 ANQGSEA. CDR3 residues: CSVTGTREEKLFF. Written as DNA, the CDR3 is TGCAGCGTTACCGGGACTAGGGAAGAAAAACTGTTTTTT. The variable domain in full, with the rest retrieved from reference TRBV29-1 and TRBJ1-4, is SAVISQKPSRDICQRGTSLTIQCQVDSQVTMMFWYRQQPGQSLTLIATANQGSEATYESGFVIDKFPISRPNLTFSTLTVSNMSPEDSSIYLCSVTGTREEKLFFGSGTQLSVL.

The rearrangement uses TRBV12-3 or TRBV12-4 and TRBJ2-5; the D gene is possibly TRBD1 (5 bases). V was shortened by 6 bases and J by 9 bases, with 17 bases between the two germline ends. There are 13 residues in the CDR3. CDR3 nucleotides: TGTGCCAGCAGGGAGACAGTGGGTCTGGCCCAGTACTTC. This sequence encodes CASRETVGLAQYF.

This clonotype was counted only a few times. The genes are TRBV9 and TRBJ2-7; D unresolved. Looked up from germline, CDR1 is SGDLS and CDR2 is YYNGEE. CDR3 length: 15 residues. V lost 0 bases and J lost 5, with 15 bases in between. The CDR3 DNA reads as TGTGCCAGCAGCGTAGGGGATCCTTCTACGCACGAGCAGTACTTC. Its protein is CASSVGDPSTHEQYF.

This clonotype has just a few counts. This rearrangement joins TRBV12-5 to TRBJ2-1, with unresolved D. V was trimmed by 0 bases and J by 10 bases, leaving 25 bases between them. The CDR3 spans 18 residues. CDR1 is LGHNT, CDR2 FRNRAP, per germline. The CDR3 region has the DNA TGTGCTAGTGGTTTGGTGGTGCCCGCAAGCCCATCCAATAGGGAGCAGTTCTTC. It yields the protein CASGLVVPASPSNREQFF.

The rearrangement uses TRBV20-1 and TRBJ2-1; TRBD2 matches 16 bases. J gave up 6 bases and V 6 bases, and 14 bases lay outside the gene matches. The CDR3 runs to 18 residues. The germline V gene encodes CDR1 DFQATT and CDR2 SNEGSKA (reference sequence). For the CDR3, the DNA is TGCAGTGCCCCACCGGGACTAGCGGGGGGGCTTTCAGTCAATGAGCAGTTCTTC. Its protein product is CSAPPGLAGGLSVNEQFF.

With respect to this clonotype: The junction does not match germline at one end; this may be a read error. This sequence joins TRBV2 and TRBJ2-1; D is tentatively TRBD1 or TRBD2 (5 bases each). There are 14 residues in the CDR3. Germline V gene lookup returns CDR1 SNHLY and CDR2 FYNNEI. CDR3 nucleotides: TGTGCCAGCAGTAAAGCGGTAGAGGGGAGTGAGCAGTTCTTC. Amino acid sequence: CASSKAVEGSEQFF.

The rearrangement links TRBV10-3 to TRBJ1-6; unclear D gene. Deletions cut 3 bases from V and 8 bases from J, with 14 bases between. CDR1 is ENHRY and CDR2 is SYGVKD in the germline V gene. The CDR3 is 15 amino acids. The CDR3 bases are TGTGCCATCAGTGACAGCCCCGGTAATCATTCACCCCTCCACTTT. Its protein is CAISDSPGNHSPLHF.

This clonotype came up a few times. The chain joins TRBV7-9 to TRBJ2-2; 8 bases match TRBD1. Trimming removed 5 bases from V and 3 bases from J; junction bases left unmatched: 8. Germline V gene sequence: CDR1 SEHNR, CDR2 FQNEAQ (reference sequence). This CDR3 comprises 16 residues. The CDR3 loop is CASSLIRGLDTGELFF. Here the CDR3 DNA reads TGTGCCAGCAGCCTCATCAGGGGGCTAGACACCGGGGAGCTGTTTTTT.

J is TRBJ2-2 and V is TRBV15; 8 bases line up with TRBD2. The germline V gene has CDR1 LNHNV and CDR2 YYDKDF (reference sequence). V shed 1 base and J 6 bases; nucleotides not matched to a gene: 7. This CDR3 has 16 residues. CDR3 loop: CATSRGTSSSSGELFF. The CDR3 DNA reads as TGTGCCACCAGCAGAGGGACTAGCTCCTCTTCCGGGGAGCTGTTTTTT. Full variable domain (remainder filled in from reference TRBV15 and TRBJ2-2): DAMVIQNPRYQVTQFGKPVTLSCSQTLNHNVMYWYQQKSSQAPKLLFHYYDKDFNNEADTPDNFQSRRPNTSFCFLDIRSPGLGDTAMYLCATSRGTSSSSGELFFGEGSRLTVL.

This clonotype turned up a few times. V is TRBV30 and J is TRBJ2-5, with 7 bases fitting TRBD1. Germline V gene sequence: CDR1 GTSNPN, CDR2 SVGIG (reference sequence). The V gene end was trimmed by 2 bases and the J gene end by 5 bases; junction bases not matched to a gene: 14. This CDR3 has 16 residues. The CDR3 here is CAWSPGDRRGYETQYF. The CDR3 nucleotides read TGTGCCTGGAGTCCAGGGGACAGACGAGGGTATGAGACCCAGTACTTC.

The gene calls are TRBV12-3 or TRBV12-4 and TRBJ2-6; D is undetermined. CDR3 length: 17 residues. V gave up 3 bases and J gave up 0 bases, with 12 bases separating them. In DNA form, the CDR3 reads TGTGCCAGCAGTTTTATCGACGGTGTCTCTGGGGCCAACGTCCTGACTTTC. Its translation: CASSFIDGVSGANVLTF.

This clonotype was picked up a small number of times. The chain carries TRBV4-1 and TRBJ2-5; 8 nucleotides agree with TRBD2. After removal of 4 bases from V and 0 bases from J, the junction contained 4 bases not matched to a gene. This CDR3 contains 15 residues. CDR1 and CDR2 (germline): MGHRA, YSYEKL. The CDR3 is CASSRSGGYQETQYF. CDR3 in DNA: TGCGCCAGCAGCCGATCGGGGGGGTACCAAGAGACCCAGTACTTC.